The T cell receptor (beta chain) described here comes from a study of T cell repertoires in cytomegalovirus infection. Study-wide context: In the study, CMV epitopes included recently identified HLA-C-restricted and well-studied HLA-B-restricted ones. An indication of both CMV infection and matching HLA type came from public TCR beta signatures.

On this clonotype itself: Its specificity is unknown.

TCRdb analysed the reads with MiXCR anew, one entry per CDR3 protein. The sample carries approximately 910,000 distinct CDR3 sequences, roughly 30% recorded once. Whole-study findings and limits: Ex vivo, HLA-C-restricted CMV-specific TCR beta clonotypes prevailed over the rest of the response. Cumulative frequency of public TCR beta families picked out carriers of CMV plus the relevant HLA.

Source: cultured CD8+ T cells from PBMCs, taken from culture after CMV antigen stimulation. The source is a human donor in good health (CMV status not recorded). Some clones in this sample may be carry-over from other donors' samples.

CDR3 amino acids: CASSIGTGNTGELFF. For the CDR3, the DNA is TGTGCCAGTAGTATAGGTACAGGGAACACCGGGGAGCTGTTTTTT. The gene calls are TRBV19 and TRBJ2-2; maybe TRBD1 (5 bases). The CDR3 runs 15 residues. Germline loops: CDR1 LNHDA, CDR2 SQIVND (reference sequence). Trimming removed 1 base at V and 1 base at J, with 7 bases between.